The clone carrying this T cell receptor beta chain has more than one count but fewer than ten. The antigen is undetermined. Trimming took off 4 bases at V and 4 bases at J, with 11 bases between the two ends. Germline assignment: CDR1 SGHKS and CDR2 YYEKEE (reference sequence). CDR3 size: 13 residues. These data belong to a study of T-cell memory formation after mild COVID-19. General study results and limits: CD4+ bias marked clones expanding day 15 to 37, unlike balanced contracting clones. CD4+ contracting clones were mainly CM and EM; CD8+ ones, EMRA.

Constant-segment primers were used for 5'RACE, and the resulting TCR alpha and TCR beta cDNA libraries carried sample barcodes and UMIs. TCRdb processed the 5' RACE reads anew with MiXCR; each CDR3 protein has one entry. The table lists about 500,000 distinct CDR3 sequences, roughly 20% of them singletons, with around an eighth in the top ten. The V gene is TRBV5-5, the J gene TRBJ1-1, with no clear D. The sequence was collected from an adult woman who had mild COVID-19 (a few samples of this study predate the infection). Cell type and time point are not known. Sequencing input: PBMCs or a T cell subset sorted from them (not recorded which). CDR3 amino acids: CASSPRYGTEAFF. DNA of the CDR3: TGTGCCAGCAGCCCACGCTATGGCACTGAAGCTTTCTTT.